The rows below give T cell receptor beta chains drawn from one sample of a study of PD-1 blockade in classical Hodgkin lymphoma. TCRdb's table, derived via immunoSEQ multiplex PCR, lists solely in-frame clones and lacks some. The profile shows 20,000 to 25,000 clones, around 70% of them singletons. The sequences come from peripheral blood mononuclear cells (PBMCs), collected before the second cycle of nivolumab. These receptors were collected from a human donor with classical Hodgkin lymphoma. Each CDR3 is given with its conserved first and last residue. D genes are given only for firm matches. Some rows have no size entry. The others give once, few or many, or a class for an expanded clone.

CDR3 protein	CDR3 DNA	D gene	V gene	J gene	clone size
CAWRGDYWGLYSNQPQHF	TGTGCCTGGAGAGGGGATTATTGGGGCCTTTATAGCAATCAGCCCCAGCATTTT	NA	TRBV30	TRBJ1-5	NA
CASSEALQGAGANVLTF	TGTGCCAGCAGTGAAGCGCTTCAGGGGGCTGGGGCCAACGTCCTGACTTTC	TRBD1	TRBV6-1	TRBJ2-6	NA
CASSEIQGFGYTF	TGTGCCAGCAGTGAAATACAGGGGTTTGGCTACACCTTC	TRBD1	TRBV2	TRBJ1-2	few
CSVEQGGVSYF	TGCAGCGTTGAACAGGGGGGGGTTTCGTACTTC	NA	TRBV29-1	TRBJ2-7	NA
CASSRDRGPPYEQYF	TGTGCCAGCAGTCGAGACAGGGGACCCCCTTACGAGCAGTACTTC	TRBD1	TRBV27	TRBJ2-7	NA
CSASQEETQYF	TGCAGTGCTAGCCAAGAGGAGACCCAGTACTTC	NA	TRBV20-1	TRBJ2-5	NA
CATSKPGTSQETQYF	TGTGCCACCAGCAAACCGGGGACTAGTCAAGAGACCCAGTACTTC	TRBD2	TRBV15	TRBJ2-5	few
CASSWTGTSTDTQYF	TGCGCCAGCAGCTGGACAGGTACTAGCACAGATACGCAGTATTTT	TRBD1	TRBV5-1	TRBJ2-3	NA
CASSVSATQISGHF	TGTGCCAGCAGTGTAAGCGCTACACAGATATCTGGGCATTTT	NA	TRBV27	TRBJ2-3	NA
CASRPDRVYEQYF	TGTGCCAGCAGACCAGACAGGGTCTACGAGCAGTACTTC	TRBD1	TRBV6-6	TRBJ2-7	NA
CASSLVVLGASETQYF	TGTGCCAGCAGCTTAGTGGTCCTGGGAGCGTCGGAGACCCAGTACTTC	NA	TRBV7-9	TRBJ2-5	NA
CASSSLYEQYF	TGTGCCAGCAGTTCCCTTTACGAGCAGTACTTC	NA	TRBV6-5	TRBJ2-7	NA
CASSPRTGRGQETQYF	TGCGCCAGCAGCCCGAGGACAGGGAGAGGTCAAGAGACCCAGTACTTC	TRBD1	TRBV5-1	TRBJ2-5	NA
CASNPTGGAFEKLFF	TGTGCCAGCAACCCTACAGGGGGCGCTTTTGAAAAACTGTTTTTT	TRBD1	TRBV28	TRBJ1-4	NA
CASSQNLGATDTQYF	TGTGCCAGCAGCCAAAATCTCGGGGCCACAGATACGCAGTATTTT	NA	TRBV14	TRBJ2-3	few
CASSWELGSSRSEQFF	TGTGCCAGCAGCTGGGAACTAGGAAGTAGTCGGAGTGAGCAGTTCTTC	NA	TRBV5-4	TRBJ2-1	NA
CASSQVLTSYEQFF	TGCGCCAGCAGCCAAGTTCTGACTAGCTATGAGCAGTTCTTC	TRBD2	TRBV4-1	TRBJ2-1	once
CASSDSAGGGELFF	TGTGCCAGCAGTGACTCCGCGGGAGGCGGGGAGCTGTTTTTT	TRBD2	TRBV6-4	TRBJ2-2	NA
CASTPLLGGDYEQYF	TGTGCCAGCACCCCTTTATTGGGCGGGGACTACGAGCAGTACTTC	NA	TRBV6-1	TRBJ2-7	NA
CASRGTGPGNTIYF	TGTGCCAGTAGGGGCACAGGGCCTGGAAACACCATATATTTT	NA	TRBV19	TRBJ1-3	once
CASSLARYQGGTDTQYF	TGTGCCAGCAGCTTGGCCCGTTACCAGGGGGGCACAGATACGCAGTATTTT	TRBD1	TRBV5-4	TRBJ2-3	NA
CAWSVLTPGNEQFF	TGTGCCTGGAGTGTACTTACACCGGGCAATGAGCAGTTCTTC	NA	TRBV30	TRBJ2-1	NA
CASSGTTQGEFEQYF	TGTGCCAGCTCCGGGACCACCCAGGGGGAGTTCGAGCAGTACTTC	TRBD1	TRBV18	TRBJ2-7	NA
CARSLGSTDTQYF	TGCGCCCGCAGCTTGGGTAGCACAGATACGCAGTATTTT	NA	TRBV5-1	TRBJ2-3	NA
CASSVGDTQYF	TGTGCCAGCAGTGTAGGAGATACGCAGTATTTT	NA	TRBV25-1	TRBJ2-3	few
CASSIAQGEEKLFF	TGTGCCAGTAGTATTGCACAGGGTGAGGAAAAACTGTTTTTT	NA	TRBV19	TRBJ1-4	NA
CASSPRERGLAGQETQYF	TGTGCCAGCTCACCACGGGAACGGGGACTAGCGGGACAAGAGACCCAGTACTTC	TRBD2	TRBV18	TRBJ2-5	NA
CASSPGLLVDTDTQYF	TGTGCCAGCAGCCCCGGATTGTTAGTCGACACAGATACGCAGTATTTT	NA	TRBV7-8	TRBJ2-3	NA
CATSRPQGLRKLFF	TGTGCCACCAGCAGACCACAGGGACTAAGAAAACTGTTTTTT	NA	TRBV15	TRBJ1-4	NA
CASSPGQGINEQFF	TGTGCCAGCTCACCTGGTCAGGGGATCAATGAGCAGTTCTTC	NA	TRBV18	TRBJ2-1	few
CASSEGPGQGRETQYF	TGTGCCAGCAGCGAGGGACCGGGACAGGGACGAGAGACCCAGTACTTC	TRBD1	TRBV9	TRBJ2-5	NA
CASSLDRAYNEQFF	TGTGCCAGCAGCTTAGATAGGGCCTACAATGAGCAGTTCTTC	NA	TRBV7-2	TRBJ2-1	NA
CASSIASGSRTDTQYF	TGTGCCAGTAGTATAGCTAGCGGGAGTAGGACAGATACGCAGTATTTT	TRBD2	TRBV19	TRBJ2-3	NA
CASSIDGATYNEQFF	TGTGCCAGTAGTATCGACGGAGCAACCTACAATGAGCAGTTCTTC	NA	TRBV19	TRBJ2-1	once
CASSQPGLAGEQFF	TGTGCCAGCAGCCAGCCGGGACTAGCAGGAGAGCAGTTCTTC	TRBD2	TRBV11-3	TRBJ2-1	NA
CASSEGGRREQYF	TGTGCCAGCAGTGAAGGGGGGAGAAGGGAGCAGTACTTC	NA	TRBV27	TRBJ2-7	few
CASTDRVYDRAYEQYF	TGTGCCAGCACCGATAGGGTCTATGACAGGGCCTACGAGCAGTACTTC	TRBD1	TRBV5-4	TRBJ2-7	NA
CATAQGAYGYTF	TGTGCCACCGCCCAGGGAGCCTATGGCTACACCTTC	NA	TRBV28	TRBJ1-2	NA
CASSSRGTNTGELFF	TGTGCCAGCAGCTCAAGGGGGACGAACACCGGGGAGCTGTTTTTT	NA	TRBV5-8	TRBJ2-2	once
CASSARTGGAGELFF	TGTGCCAGCAGCGCACGGACAGGGGGTGCCGGGGAGCTGTTTTTT	TRBD1	TRBV9	TRBJ2-2	once
CATSRVGGSVNEQFF	TGTGCCACCAGCAGAGTGGGCGGGAGTGTCAATGAGCAGTTCTTC	TRBD2	TRBV15	TRBJ2-1	NA
CASSTKRGTSGSRGYEQYF	TGCGCCAGCAGCACTAAACGCGGGACTAGCGGGAGCCGAGGCTACGAGCAGTACTTC	TRBD2	TRBV7-8	TRBJ2-7	once
CAISTGGFANEKLFF	TGTGCCATCAGTACAGGGGGCTTCGCTAATGAAAAACTGTTTTTT	TRBD1	TRBV10-3	TRBJ1-4	once
CASSPGTGDPRGGNQPQHF	TGTGCCAGCAGTCCCGGGACAGGCGACCCGAGGGGGGGCAATCAGCCCCAGCATTTT	TRBD1	TRBV28	TRBJ1-5	NA
CAWSKVTPGNTIYF	TGTGCCTGGAGTAAGGTGACACCTGGAAACACCATATATTTT	NA	TRBV30	TRBJ1-3	NA
CASSQTSGKAGELFF	TGTGCCAGCAGCCAGACTAGCGGGAAGGCCGGGGAGCTGTTTTTT	TRBD2	TRBV7-9	TRBJ2-2	NA
CASSQGDRVHEQYF	TGTGCCAGCAGCCAAGGGGACAGGGTCCACGAGCAGTACTTC	TRBD1	TRBV14	TRBJ2-7	NA
CAISEGGADPGELFF	TGTGCCATCAGTGAAGGGGGCGCAGATCCCGGGGAGCTGTTTTTT	TRBD1	TRBV10-3	TRBJ2-2	NA
CASSSAFSGNTIYF	TGTGCCAGCAGCTCAGCCTTCTCTGGAAACACCATATATTTT	NA	TRBV7-9	TRBJ1-3	once
CASSQRPTSVYANTGELFF	TGTGCTAGCAGCCAACGACCGACTAGCGTCTACGCGAACACCGGGGAGCTGTTTTTT	TRBD2	TRBV7-7	TRBJ2-2	NA
CASRAQGMVEQYF	TGTGCCAGTAGGGCACAGGGGATGGTTGAGCAGTACTTC	TRBD1	TRBV19	TRBJ2-7	NA
CASRTDSNQPQHF	TGTGCCAGCCGGACAGATAGCAATCAGCCCCAGCATTTT	NA	TRBV10-3	TRBJ1-5	NA
CASSFWDITYGYTF	TGCGCCAGCAGCTTCTGGGACATCACCTATGGCTACACCTTC	NA	TRBV5-1	TRBJ1-2	once